These 21 T cell receptor beta chains share one sample of origin, sequenced in a study of tumour-infiltrating T cells in Burkitt lymphoma. The repertoire was sequenced with immunoSEQ multiplex PCR; TCRdb's copy has only in-frame clones and lacks some. The sample shows 300 to 400 clones, 80% to 90% of them seen only once. Sequencing input: tumor tissue. These receptors were obtained from a human donor with Burkitt lymphoma.

The rearrangement joins TRBV27 to TRBJ2-3, with D perhaps given as TRBD1 or TRBD2 (5 bases each). Per germline, CDR1 MNHEY and CDR2 SMNVEV (reference sequence). The CDR3 length is 14 residues. Trimming shortened V by 8 bases and J by 0 bases, and 12 bases separated the two germline ends. For the CDR3, the DNA is TGTGCCAGCGGCCGGGGCTGGAGCACAGATACGCAGTATTTT. As protein: CASGRGWSTDTQYF.

The chain has TRBV6-1 and TRBJ1-2, with 10 positions matching TRBD1. This CDR3 has 15 residues. Germline values: CDR1 MNHNS, CDR2 SASEGT. Trimming at V came to 3 bases and at J to 2 bases, leaving 3 bases not matched to a gene. CDR3 loop: CASSDGTGENYGYTF. The DNA of the CDR3 is TGTGCCAGCAGTGATGGGACAGGGGAGAACTATGGCTACACCTTC.

The rearrangement joins TRBV7-9 to TRBJ2-5; D gene ambiguous. V was shortened by 2 bases and J by 1 base, with 8 bases between the two germline ends. CDR3 size: 14 residues. Germline V gene lookup returns CDR1 SEHNR and CDR2 FQNEAQ (reference sequence). This chain's CDR3 is CASSLSRRQETQYF. CDR3 nucleotides: TGTGCCAGCAGCTTAAGCCGGCGCCAAGAGACCCAGTACTTC.

The table lists this clone with a few counts. This sample includes further DNA sequences coding for the same CDR3. This sequence joins TRBV5-1 and TRBJ2-5; D uncertain. The CDR3 contains 13 residues. Trimming stripped 0 bases from V and 3 bases from J, with 6 bases between. Germline V CDR1 and CDR2: SGHRS, YFSETQ. CDR3 loop: CASSLVAEETQYF. The CDR3 nucleotides are TGCGCCAGCAGCTTGGTGGCAGAAGAGACCCAGTACTTC.

V usage is TRBV4-1 and J usage is TRBJ1-6; possible D gene TRBD1, 5 bases. V lost 4 bases and J 7 bases, leaving 11 bases between the germline ends. Germline V gene sequence: CDR1 MGHRA, CDR2 YSYEKL. The CDR3 sequence is 14 residues long. The CDR3 loop reads CASSLRGDNSPLHF. The DNA for the CDR3 is TGCGCCAGCAGCCTGAGGGGTGACAATTCACCCCTCCACTTT.

The V gene is TRBV29-1, the J gene TRBJ2-1, with 10 bases aligning to TRBD2. The V gene's germline CDR1 is SQVTM and CDR2 ANQGSEA. V was clipped by 6 bases and J by 6 bases; unmatched bases: 14. This CDR3 is 16 amino acids long. The CDR3 is CSVNPQEREGRNEQFF. CDR3 DNA: TGCAGCGTCAACCCCCAGGAGCGGGAGGGCCGCAATGAGCAGTTCTTC.

This clone has just a few counts. The chain has TRBV5-1 and TRBJ2-6; D call uncertain. Trimming removed 7 bases from V and 5 bases from J, with 22 bases in between. The CDR3 consists of 17 residues. Germline V gene data show CDR1 as SGHRS and CDR2 as YFSETQ. DNA of the CDR3: TGCGCCAGCTGTACTAACGGTTCACAAAGTCGGGCCAACGTCCTGACTTTC. As protein: CASCTNGSQSRANVLTF.

The rearrangement links TRBV6-5 to TRBJ1-1, with D possibly matching TRBD1 (6 bases). V was shortened by 5 bases and J by 11 bases, with 15 bases between the two germline ends. The germline V gene encodes CDR1 MNHEY and CDR2 SVGAGI. This CDR3 comprises 12 residues. Here the CDR3 DNA reads TGTGCCAGCAGTCCTCGACAGGCCCAGGCTTTCTTT. Amino acid sequence: CASSPRQAQAFF.

This clone was counted between two and nine times. The CDR3 spells CPGSLQGEQSRANVLTF. CDR3 in DNA: TGTCCTGGGAGCCTGCAGGGCGAACAAAGTCGGGCCAACGTCCTGACTTTC. The chain joins TRBV22-1 to TRBJ2-6; TRBD1, the table's D call, lacks a check against the DNA. TRBV22-1 represents a pseudogene. This CDR3 contains 17 residues.

This chain joins TRBV7-9 and TRBJ2-3; 8 positions match TRBD2. The CDR3 is 12 residues long. V lost 9 bases to trimming and J lost 6 bases; unmatched junction nucleotides: 5. Germline V gene lookup returns CDR1 SEHNR and CDR2 FQNEAQ (reference sequence). CDR3 in DNA: TGTGCCAGTGACGGGGGGGTTGATACGCAGTATTTT. Its protein is CASDGGVDTQYF.

To note about this clone: A junction boundary mismatches the germline segment, possibly from a read error. This rearrangement joins TRBV6-1 to TRBJ1-5; D is possibly TRBD1 (5 bases). CDR3 length equals 14 residues. CDR1 is MNHNS, CDR2 SASEGT, per germline. The CDR3 nucleotides read TGTGCCAGCAGCGAAGGGGATAGCAATCAGCCCCAGCATTTT. This gives the protein CASSEGDSNQPQHF.

The chain has TRBV28 and TRBJ2-2, with D perhaps matching TRBD1 (6 bases). Germline CDR1 MDHEN, CDR2 SYDVKM. The CDR3 has 17 residues. V lost 1 base to trimming and J lost 1 base, with 13 bases between them. The CDR3 spells CASSLFPGQKNTGELFF. The CDR3 nucleotides are TGTGCCAGCAGTTTATTCCCAGGACAGAAGAACACCGGGGAGCTGTTTTTT.

This clone was counted a single time. The rearrangement uses TRBV29-1 and TRBJ2-3, with 14 positions matching TRBD2. The CDR3 has 15 residues. The junction had 3 bases not matched to a gene; V was cut back by 3 bases and J by 4 bases. CDR1 is SQVTM and CDR2 is ANQGSEA in the germline V gene. CDR3 nucleotides: TGCAGCGTTGATGGGACTAGCGGGAGCCCAGATACGCAGTATTTT. Translated: CSVDGTSGSPDTQYF.

This chain connects TRBV7-8 to TRBJ2-7; no clear D gene. CDR1 SGHVS and CDR2 FQNEAQ come from the germline V gene. Trimming removed 5 bases at V and 4 bases at J, with 6 bases between. This CDR3 has 11 residues. This CDR3 reads CASSVGYEQYF. CDR3 bases: TGTGCCAGCAGCGTAGGGTACGAGCAGTACTTC.

The chain couples TRBV7-2 to TRBJ2-3; no firm D call. The CDR3 sequence is 13 residues long. Germline V lookup: CDR1 SGHTA, CDR2 FQGNSA. V was clipped by 1 base and J by 6 bases, with 8 bases between them. The CDR3 is CASSLVYEDTQYF. CDR3 coding DNA: TGTGCCAGCAGCTTAGTCTACGAGGATACGCAGTATTTT.

The V gene is TRBV4-3, the J gene TRBJ2-1, with D possibly being TRBD2 (6 bases). The germline V and J ends were trimmed by 1 base and 8 bases, with 12 bases remaining between them. The CDR3 spans 14 residues. Germline assignment: CDR1 LGHNA and CDR2 YSLEER. In nucleotides, the CDR3 is TGCGCCAGCAGCCAAGTACCCGGGGGACATGAGCAGTTCTTC. Protein: CASSQVPGGHEQFF.

The chain combines TRBV4-2 with TRBJ2-4, with D unclear. CDR1 is LGHNA, CDR2 YNFKEQ, per germline. This CDR3 is 14 amino acids long. V was shortened by 2 bases and J by 0 bases, with 5 bases between the two germline ends. In DNA form, the CDR3 reads TGTGCCAGCAGCCAATGGGCAGCCAAAAACATTCAGTACTTC. Translated, it gives CASSQWAAKNIQYF.

The CDR3 sequence is CAWSAGTGGGQPQHF. CDR3 DNA sequence: TGTGCCTGGAGTGCCGGGACAGGGGGCGGTCAGCCCCAGCATTTT. The V call is TRBV30, the J call TRBJ1-5; 12 bases map to TRBD1. V gave up 1 base and J gave up 6 bases; unmatched junction bases: 4. The CDR3 spans 15 residues. Germline CDR1 and CDR2: GTSNPN and SVGIG (reference sequence).

The genes are TRBV12-5 and TRBJ1-2, with 7 bases fitting TRBD1. The CDR3 covers 15 residues. Germline V gene data show CDR1 as LGHNT and CDR2 as FRNRAP. V shed 3 bases and J 3 bases; nucleotides not matched to a gene: 7. CDR3 DNA sequence: TGTGCTAGTGGTTTTCAGGGACAGACCTACTATGGCTACACCTTC. This encodes CASGFQGQTYYGYTF.

The rearrangement joins TRBV21-1 to TRBJ2-4; TRBD1 is taken as the D call from the table, unchecked against the DNA. TRBV21-1 is tagged as a pseudogene. The length of the CDR3 is 17 residues. CDR3 protein: CASSMIRVLWPKNIQYF. The DNA of the CDR3 is TGTGCCAGCAGCATGATCAGGGTCCTTTGGCCCAAAAACATTCAGTACTTC.

This clone was seen just once. V is TRBV5-8 and J is TRBJ2-3; 11 nucleotides line up with TRBD2. The CDR3 sequence is 18 residues long. CDR1 is SGHTS and CDR2 is YDEGEE in the germline V gene. Trimming at V came to 3 bases and at J to 3 bases, leaving 12 bases not matched to a gene. This CDR3 is CASSSGLAGGGRTDTQYF. The CDR3, as DNA: TGTGCCAGCAGCTCGGGGCTAGCGGGAGGAGGTCGGACAGATACGCAGTATTTT. The entire variable domain, with the rest obtained from reference TRBV5-8 and TRBJ2-3, is as follows: EAGVTQSPTHLIKTRGQQATLRCSPISGHTSVYWYQQALGLGLQFLLWYDEGEERNRGNFPPRFSGRQFPNYSSELNVNALELEDSALYLCASSSGLAGGGRTDTQYFGPGTRLTVL.